This T cell receptor (beta chain) was identified during a study of CXCR3-negative and CXCR3-positive naive CD8 T cells. The CDR3 loop spans 14 amino acids. CDR1 SEHNR and CDR2 FQNEAQ come from the germline V gene (reference sequence). A remark on this clonotype: What it binds is unknown.

Preparation of TRB cDNA libraries relied on 5' RACE carrying UMI labels. TCRdb re-called the 5' RACE reads; every CDR3 protein appears as one record, without DNA. The repertoire table contains around 60,000 distinct CDR3 sequences. The study, taken as a whole, reports: Naive cells positive for CXCR3 carried more hydrophobic TRB CDR3s than CXCR3-negative ones. Memory cells diverged, while naive CXCR3-positive and CXCR3-negative cells had similar TRBV-TRBJ usage. Memory CD8+ cells showed much lower diversity, while both naive subsets were comparably high. Similar levels of surface CD5 were seen between naive subsets; TCR strength was inferred from TRB CDR3 properties.

The receptor comes from a human donor in good health. Some clones in this sample may be carry-over from other donors' samples. Sequencing was carried out using naive CXCR3+ CD8+ T cells from blood. Subset given: CD45RO-CCR7+CD27+CD95- naive CD8+ T cells expressing CXCR3 (TNR3+). This chain connects TRBV7-9 to TRBJ2-7. The CDR3 is CASSLGKDPYEQYF.